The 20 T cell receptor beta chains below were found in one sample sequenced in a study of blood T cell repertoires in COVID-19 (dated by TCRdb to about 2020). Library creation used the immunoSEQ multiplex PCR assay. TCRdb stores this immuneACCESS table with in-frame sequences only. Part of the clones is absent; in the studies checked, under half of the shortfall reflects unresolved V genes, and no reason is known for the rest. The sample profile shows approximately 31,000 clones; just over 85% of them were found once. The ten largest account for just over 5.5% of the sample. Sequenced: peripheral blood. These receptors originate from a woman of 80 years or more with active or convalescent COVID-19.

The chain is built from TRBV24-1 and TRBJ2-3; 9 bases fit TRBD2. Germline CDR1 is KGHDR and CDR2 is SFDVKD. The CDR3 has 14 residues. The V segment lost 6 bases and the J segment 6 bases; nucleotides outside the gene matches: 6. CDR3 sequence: CATSLAGSLDTQYF. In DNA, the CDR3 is TGTGCCACCAGTCTAGCGGGATCATTGGATACGCAGTATTTT.

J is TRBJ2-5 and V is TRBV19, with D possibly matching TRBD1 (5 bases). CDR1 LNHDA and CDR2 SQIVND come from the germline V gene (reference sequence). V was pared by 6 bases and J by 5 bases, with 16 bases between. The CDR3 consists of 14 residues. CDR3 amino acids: CASSGRQPSETQYF. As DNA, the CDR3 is TGTGCCAGTAGCGGTAGACAGCCCTCTGAGACCCAGTACTTC.

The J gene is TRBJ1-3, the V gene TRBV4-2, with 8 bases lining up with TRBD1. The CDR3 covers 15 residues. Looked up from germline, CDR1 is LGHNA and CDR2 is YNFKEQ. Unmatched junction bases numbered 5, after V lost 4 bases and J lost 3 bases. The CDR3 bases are TGTGCCAGCAGCCGAGAAACAGGGGGTGGAAACACCATATATTTT. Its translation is CASSRETGGGNTIYF.

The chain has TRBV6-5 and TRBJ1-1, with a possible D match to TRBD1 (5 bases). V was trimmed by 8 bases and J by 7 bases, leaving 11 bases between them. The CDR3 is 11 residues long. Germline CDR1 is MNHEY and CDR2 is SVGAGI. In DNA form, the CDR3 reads TGTGCCAGCTCTGCGACAGTTGAAGCTTTCTTT. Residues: CASSATVEAFF.

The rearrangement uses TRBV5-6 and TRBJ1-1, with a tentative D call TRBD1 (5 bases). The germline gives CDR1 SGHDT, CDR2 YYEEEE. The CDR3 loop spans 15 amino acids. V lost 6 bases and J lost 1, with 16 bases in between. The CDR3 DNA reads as TGTGCCAGCACCCCGACAGCACTTAGGAACACTGAAGCTTTCTTT. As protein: CASTPTALRNTEAFF.

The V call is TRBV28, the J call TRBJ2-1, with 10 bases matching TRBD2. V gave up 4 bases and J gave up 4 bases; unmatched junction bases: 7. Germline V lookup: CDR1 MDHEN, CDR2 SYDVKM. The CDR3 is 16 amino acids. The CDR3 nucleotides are TGTGCCAGCAGTTCCAGCGGACTAGCGGTATACAATGAGCAGTTCTTC. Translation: CASSSSGLAVYNEQFF.

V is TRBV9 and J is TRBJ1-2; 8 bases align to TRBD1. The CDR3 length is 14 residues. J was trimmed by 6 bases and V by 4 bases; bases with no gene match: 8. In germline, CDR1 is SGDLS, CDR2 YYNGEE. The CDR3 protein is CASSPRQGRNGYTF. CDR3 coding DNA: TGTGCCAGCAGCCCCAGACAGGGGAGGAATGGCTACACCTTC. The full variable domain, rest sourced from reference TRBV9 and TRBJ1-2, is DSGVTQTPKHLITATGQRVTLRCSPRSGDLSVYWYQQSLDQGLQFLIQYYNGEERAKGNILERFSAQQFPDLHSELNLSSLELGDSALYFCASSPRQGRNGYTFGSGTRLTVV.

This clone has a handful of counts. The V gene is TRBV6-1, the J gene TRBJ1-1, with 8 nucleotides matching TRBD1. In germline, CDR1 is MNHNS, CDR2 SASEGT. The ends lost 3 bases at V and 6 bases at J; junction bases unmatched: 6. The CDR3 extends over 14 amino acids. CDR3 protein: CASSDPGQVAEAFF. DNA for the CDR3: TGTGCCAGCAGTGACCCGGGACAGGTCGCTGAAGCTTTCTTT.

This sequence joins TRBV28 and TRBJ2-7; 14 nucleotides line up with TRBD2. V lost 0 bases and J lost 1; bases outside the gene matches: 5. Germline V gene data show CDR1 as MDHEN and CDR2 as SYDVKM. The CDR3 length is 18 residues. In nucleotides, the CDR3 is TGTGCCAGCAGTTTATGGGGACTAGCGGGAGCGTCATCCTACGAGCAGTACTTC. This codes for CASSLWGLAGASSYEQYF.

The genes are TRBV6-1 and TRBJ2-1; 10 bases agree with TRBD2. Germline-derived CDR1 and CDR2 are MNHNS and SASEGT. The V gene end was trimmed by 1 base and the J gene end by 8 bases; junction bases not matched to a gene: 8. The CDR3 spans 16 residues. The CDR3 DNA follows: TGTGCCAGCAGTGAAGGGCTAGCGGGAGTGTACGATGAGCAGTTCTTC. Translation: CASSEGLAGVYDEQFF.

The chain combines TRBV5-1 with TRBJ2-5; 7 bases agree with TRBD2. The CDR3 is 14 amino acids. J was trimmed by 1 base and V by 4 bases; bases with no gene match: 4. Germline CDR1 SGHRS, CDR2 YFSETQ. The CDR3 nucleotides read TGCGCCAGCAGCCCCGGGGGGTCCCAAGAGACCCAGTACTTC. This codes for CASSPGGSQETQYF.

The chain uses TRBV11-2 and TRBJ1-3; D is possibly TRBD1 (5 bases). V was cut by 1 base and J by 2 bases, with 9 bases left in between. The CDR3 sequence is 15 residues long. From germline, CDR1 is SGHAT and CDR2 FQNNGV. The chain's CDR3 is CASSLGGTTGNTIYF. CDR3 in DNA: TGTGCCAGCAGCTTAGGGGGCACTACTGGAAACACCATATATTTT. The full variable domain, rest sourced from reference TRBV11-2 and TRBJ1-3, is EAGVAQSPRYKIIEKRQSVAFWCNPISGHATLYWYQQILGQGPKLLIQFQNNGVVDDSQLPKDRFSAERLKGVDSTLKIQPAKLEDSAVYLCASSLGGTTGNTIYFGEGSWLTVV.

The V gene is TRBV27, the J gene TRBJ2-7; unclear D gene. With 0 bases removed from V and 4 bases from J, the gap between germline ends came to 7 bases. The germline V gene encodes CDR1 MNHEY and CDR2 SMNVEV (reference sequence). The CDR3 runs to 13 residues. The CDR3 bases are TGTGCCAGCAGTTTATCACGCGGTTACGAGCAGTACTTC. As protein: CASSLSRGYEQYF.

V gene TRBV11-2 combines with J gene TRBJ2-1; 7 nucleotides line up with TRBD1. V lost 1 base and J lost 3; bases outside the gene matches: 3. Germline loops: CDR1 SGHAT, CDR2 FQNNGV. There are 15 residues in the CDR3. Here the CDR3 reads CASSLGQGRYNEQFF. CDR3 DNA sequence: TGTGCCAGCAGCTTAGGACAGGGCCGCTACAATGAGCAGTTCTTC.

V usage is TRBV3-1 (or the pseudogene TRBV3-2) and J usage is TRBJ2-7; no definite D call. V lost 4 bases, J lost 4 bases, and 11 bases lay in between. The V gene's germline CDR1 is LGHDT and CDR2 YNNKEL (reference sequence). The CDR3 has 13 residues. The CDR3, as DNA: TGTGCCAGCAGCCTTCTGGGCAGTTACGAGCAGTACTTC. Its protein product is CASSLLGSYEQYF.

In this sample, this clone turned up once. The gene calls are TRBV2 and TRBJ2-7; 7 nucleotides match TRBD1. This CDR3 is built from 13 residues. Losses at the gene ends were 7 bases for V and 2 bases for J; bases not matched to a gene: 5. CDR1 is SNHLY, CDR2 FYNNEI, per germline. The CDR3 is CASTSDRTYEQYF. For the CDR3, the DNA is TGTGCCAGCACCTCGGACAGGACCTACGAGCAGTACTTC.

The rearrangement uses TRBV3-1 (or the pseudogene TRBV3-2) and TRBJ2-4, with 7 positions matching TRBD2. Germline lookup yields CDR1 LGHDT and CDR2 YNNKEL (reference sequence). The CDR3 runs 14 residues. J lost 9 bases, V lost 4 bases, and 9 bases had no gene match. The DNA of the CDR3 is TGTGCCAGCAGCCCCTCGGGCGGGGGAGTCATTCAGTACTTC. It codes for CASSPSGGGVIQYF.

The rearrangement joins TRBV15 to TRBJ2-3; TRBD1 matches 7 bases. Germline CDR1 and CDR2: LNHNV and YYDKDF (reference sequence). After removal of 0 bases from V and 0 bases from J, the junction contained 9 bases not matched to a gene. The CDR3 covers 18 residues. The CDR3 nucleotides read TGTGCCACCAGCAGAGATCTGGGGAACAGGGGAAGCACAGATACGCAGTATTTT. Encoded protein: CATSRDLGNRGSTDTQYF.

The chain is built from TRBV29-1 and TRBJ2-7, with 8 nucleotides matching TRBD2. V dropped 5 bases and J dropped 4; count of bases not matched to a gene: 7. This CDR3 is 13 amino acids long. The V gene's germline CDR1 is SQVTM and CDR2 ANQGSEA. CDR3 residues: CSVSRTSTYEQYF. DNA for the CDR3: TGCAGCGTTTCTAGGACTAGCACTTACGAGCAGTACTTC.

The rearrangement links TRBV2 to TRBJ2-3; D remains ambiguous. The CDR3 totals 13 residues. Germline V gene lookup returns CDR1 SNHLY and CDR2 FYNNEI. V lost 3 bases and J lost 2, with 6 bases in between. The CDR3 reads CASSDGSTDTQYF. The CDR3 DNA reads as TGTGCCAGCAGTGACGGGTCCACAGATACGCAGTATTTT.